This entry is about one TCR beta chain. This specimen belongs to a study of T-cell memory formation after mild COVID-19. There are 10 residues in the CDR3. TCRdb passed the 5' RACE reads through MiXCR, listing each CDR3 protein once. This sample yields 340,000 or so distinct CDR3 sequences, of which 10% to 15% are seen a single time; 20% to 25% belongs to the top ten. The source of this sequence is a man aged 18-30 years who had mild COVID-19 (a few samples of this study predate the infection). Cell type and time point are not known. The chain links TRBV21-1 to TRBJ1-1. TRBV21-1 is designated a pseudogene. Sequencing used PBMCs or a T cell subset sorted from them (not recorded which). The CDR3 DNA reads TGTGCCAGCAGCACGCAGCACGCTTTCTTT. Residues: CASSTQHAFF.